This is a list of T cell receptor beta chains from one sample in a study of CD8 T cells in Susac syndrome. TCRdb redid the calling of the immunoSEQ multiplex PCR reads with MiXCR, one entry per CDR3 protein. The table has around 140,000 distinct CDR3 sequences, roughly 94% seen once; the top ten hold 0.084%. The material sequenced was CD4+ T cells from PBMCs. These receptors were obtained from a human donor in good health. The CDR3 runs from the conserved cysteine through the conserved F or W. Each record gives: V gene, D gene, J gene, clone size, CDR3 DNA, CDR3 protein. The D gene is left open where the match is weak. A row's size may be missing; if present it is once, few, many or a size class.

v_gene: TRBV28; d_gene: .; j_gene: TRBJ1-2; abundance: .; CDR3nt: TGTGCCAGCAGTTTTAATGGCTACACCTTC; CDR3aa: CASSFNGYTF
v_gene: TRBV7-9; d_gene: TRBD1; j_gene: TRBJ2-7; abundance: .; CDR3nt: TGTGCCAGCAGCTTAGGGACAGGAAGACCCTACGAGCAGTACTTC; CDR3aa: CASSLGTGRPYEQYF
v_gene: TRBV20-1; d_gene: .; j_gene: TRBJ1-5; abundance: once; CDR3nt: TGCAGTGCTGGACGACAGGCCAATCAGCCCCAGCATTTT; CDR3aa: CSAGRQANQPQHF
v_gene: TRBV27; d_gene: .; j_gene: TRBJ1-1; abundance: .; CDR3nt: TGTGCCAGCAGAATGACAGATTGGAACACTGAAGCTTTCTTT; CDR3aa: CASRMTDWNTEAFF
v_gene: TRBV20-1; d_gene: .; j_gene: TRBJ2-7; abundance: .; CDR3nt: TGCAGTGCTACAGAGCAGAGTTACGAGCAGTACTTC; CDR3aa: CSATEQSYEQYF
v_gene: TRBV30; d_gene: .; j_gene: TRBJ2-2; abundance: .; CDR3nt: TGTGCCTGGAGTGTAGTGAGATTAGCGGTCGCGAACACCGGGGAGCTGTTTTTT; CDR3aa: CAWSVVRLAVANTGELFF
v_gene: TRBV30; d_gene: TRBD1; j_gene: TRBJ2-6; abundance: .; CDR3nt: TGTGCCATGGAGGGACAGGGGGCGTCTGGGGCCAACGTCCTGACTTTC; CDR3aa: CAMEGQGASGANVLTF
v_gene: TRBV7-6; d_gene: .; j_gene: TRBJ2-7; abundance: .; CDR3nt: TGTGCCAGCAGCTTATCGGTCACCTACGAGCAGTACTTC; CDR3aa: CASSLSVTYEQYF
v_gene: TRBV25-1; d_gene: .; j_gene: TRBJ2-1; abundance: .; CDR3nt: TGTGCCAGCAGTGAAAAACGGGCGGTCGTTGACAATGAGCAGTTCTTC; CDR3aa: CASSEKRAVVDNEQFF
v_gene: TRBV5-4; d_gene: .; j_gene: TRBJ2-5; abundance: .; CDR3nt: TGTGCCAGCAGCAACAACAGAAAAGAGACCCAGTACTTC; CDR3aa: CASSNNRKETQYF
v_gene: TRBV20-1; d_gene: .; j_gene: TRBJ2-5; abundance: .; CDR3nt: TGCAGTGCTACCTTGAAACGCCAAGAGACCCAGTACTTC; CDR3aa: CSATLKRQETQYF
v_gene: TRBV10-3; d_gene: .; j_gene: TRBJ1-1; abundance: .; CDR3nt: TGTGCCATTAAAGACCCACAGGGCATGGAAGCTGAAGCTTTCTTT; CDR3aa: CAIKDPQGMEAEAFF
v_gene: TRBV15; d_gene: TRBD1; j_gene: TRBJ2-7; abundance: once; CDR3nt: TGTGCCACCAGCAGCGCGGTGGGGACAGTTACCTACGAGCAGTACTTC; CDR3aa: CATSSAVGTVTYEQYF
v_gene: TRBV24-1; d_gene: TRBD1; j_gene: TRBJ2-5; abundance: .; CDR3nt: TGTGCCACCAGTGATCCGGGGACAGAAGAGACCCAGTACTTC; CDR3aa: CATSDPGTEETQYF
v_gene: TRBV4-2; d_gene: TRBD2; j_gene: TRBJ2-7; abundance: .; CDR3nt: TGTGCCAGCAGCCAAGAGGGCCCGCTAGCGGGAGGTGGTTACGAGCAGTACTTC; CDR3aa: CASSQEGPLAGGGYEQYF
v_gene: TRBV5-1; d_gene: TRBD2; j_gene: TRBJ2-7; abundance: .; CDR3nt: TGCGCCAGCAGCCCTGATTTTCCGGGGACTAGCGGGAGTTACGAGCAGTACTTC; CDR3aa: CASSPDFPGTSGSYEQYF
v_gene: TRBV5-6; d_gene: TRBD2; j_gene: TRBJ2-7; abundance: once; CDR3nt: TGTGCCAGCAGCCTGGGACTAGCGGACTACGAGCAGTACTTC; CDR3aa: CASSLGLADYEQYF
v_gene: TRBV20-1; d_gene: .; j_gene: TRBJ1-1; abundance: once; CDR3nt: TGCAGTGCCCACAAAGCCAGGGACACTGAAGCTTTCTTT; CDR3aa: CSAHKARDTEAFF
v_gene: TRBV5-1; d_gene: TRBD2; j_gene: TRBJ2-2; abundance: .; CDR3nt: TGCGCCAGCAGCTCAGCAACCGGGACTAGCGGGAGGAGGAACACCGGGGAGCTGTTTTTT; CDR3aa: CASSSATGTSGRRNTGELFF
v_gene: TRBV9; d_gene: TRBD2; j_gene: TRBJ2-3; abundance: .; CDR3nt: TGTGCCAGCAGCGTAGGCGGGACTAGCGGTACGCAGTATTTT; CDR3aa: CASSVGGTSGTQYF
v_gene: TRBV20-1; d_gene: TRBD1; j_gene: TRBJ1-1; abundance: once; CDR3nt: TGCAGTGCTCTACGGACAGGCGGCACTGAAGCTTTCTTT; CDR3aa: CSALRTGGTEAFF
v_gene: TRBV2; d_gene: .; j_gene: TRBJ2-5; abundance: .; CDR3nt: TGTGCCAGCATAGCGTCGTCCGGAGAGACCCAGTACTTC; CDR3aa: CASIASSGETQYF
v_gene: TRBV7-3; d_gene: TRBD2; j_gene: TRBJ2-6; abundance: .; CDR3nt: TGTGCCAGCAGCTTAAACGGACTAGCAGGAAGCGTCCTGACTTTC; CDR3aa: CASSLNGLAGSVLTF
v_gene: TRBV29-1; d_gene: .; j_gene: TRBJ2-7; abundance: .; CDR3nt: TGCAGCGTTGGTGGGGCAGGCGTCTCCTACGAGCAGTACTTC; CDR3aa: CSVGGAGVSYEQYF
v_gene: TRBV12-3/TRBV12-4; d_gene: TRBD2; j_gene: TRBJ2-1; abundance: .; CDR3nt: TGTGCCAGCAGTTTACTAGCGGGAGGATTATCCTACAATGAGCAGTTCTTC; CDR3aa: CASSLLAGGLSYNEQFF
v_gene: TRBV2; d_gene: .; j_gene: TRBJ2-5; abundance: .; CDR3nt: TGTGCCAGCATACAAGGGGGGGAGACCCAGTACTTC; CDR3aa: CASIQGGETQYF
v_gene: TRBV7-2; d_gene: .; j_gene: TRBJ2-2; abundance: .; CDR3nt: TGTGCCAGCAGCCGGGTCCCCACCGGGGAGCTGTTTTTT; CDR3aa: CASSRVPTGELFF
v_gene: TRBV15; d_gene: .; j_gene: TRBJ2-3; abundance: .; CDR3nt: TGTGCCACCAGCAGAGAGCCCCAGATCCGCACAGATACGCAGTATTTT; CDR3aa: CATSREPQIRTDTQYF
v_gene: TRBV5-6; d_gene: .; j_gene: TRBJ1-1; abundance: .; CDR3nt: TGTGCCAGCAGCTTGTGGGACACTGAAGCTTTCTTT; CDR3aa: CASSLWDTEAFF
v_gene: TRBV20-1; d_gene: TRBD2; j_gene: TRBJ2-1; abundance: .; CDR3nt: TGCAGTGCCACGGAGGCCGGGACTAGCGGCTACAATGAGCAGTTCTTC; CDR3aa: CSATEAGTSGYNEQFF
v_gene: TRBV11-2; d_gene: .; j_gene: TRBJ2-5; abundance: .; CDR3nt: TGTGCCAGCAGCTTAGTAAGAGCGGGTGGGGAGACCCAGTACTTC; CDR3aa: CASSLVRAGGETQYF
v_gene: TRBV11-2; d_gene: TRBD2; j_gene: TRBJ2-5; abundance: once; CDR3nt: TGTGCCAGCAGCTCCTTGGCGGGAGAAAGAACCCAGTACTTC; CDR3aa: CASSSLAGERTQYF
v_gene: TRBV3-1; d_gene: TRBD2; j_gene: TRBJ2-3; abundance: .; CDR3nt: TGTGCCAGCAGAACTAGCGGAACCTGGGATACGCAGTATTTT; CDR3aa: CASRTSGTWDTQYF
v_gene: TRBV12-3/TRBV12-4; d_gene: .; j_gene: TRBJ2-7; abundance: .; CDR3nt: TGTGCCAGCAGCCGGGACTACGAGCAGTACTTC; CDR3aa: CASSRDYEQYF
v_gene: TRBV18; d_gene: TRBD2; j_gene: TRBJ2-5; abundance: .; CDR3nt: TGTGCCAGCTCACCCATACCGGGACTAGTAACAGAGACCCAGTACTTC; CDR3aa: CASSPIPGLVTETQYF
v_gene: TRBV7-9; d_gene: .; j_gene: TRBJ2-4; abundance: .; CDR3nt: TGTGCCAGCAGCACTAGACAGGAGCTACTAGCCAAAAACATTCAGTACTTC; CDR3aa: CASSTRQELLAKNIQYF
v_gene: TRBV30; d_gene: .; j_gene: TRBJ2-7; abundance: .; CDR3nt: TGTGCCTGGAGAACAGGATACGAGCAGTACTTC; CDR3aa: CAWRTGYEQYF
v_gene: TRBV25-1; d_gene: .; j_gene: TRBJ2-1; abundance: .; CDR3nt: TGTGCCAGCAGTGCAATAGCGGCCTACAATGAGCAGTTCTTC; CDR3aa: CASSAIAAYNEQFF
v_gene: TRBV10-3; d_gene: TRBD1; j_gene: TRBJ1-2; abundance: .; CDR3nt: TGTGCCATCCTGTACCGACAGGGCGGGTATGGCTACACCTTC; CDR3aa: CAILYRQGGYGYTF
v_gene: TRBV5-1; d_gene: .; j_gene: TRBJ2-3; abundance: .; CDR3nt: TGCGCCAGCAGCTCGGGGACCCGGCTCACAGATACGCAGTATTTT; CDR3aa: CASSSGTRLTDTQYF